The source of this T cell receptor (beta chain) is a study of graft-versus-host responses after intestinal transplantation. Turning to the study itself: Anti-thymocyte globulin induction preceded roughly 3 years of tacrolimus and steroid maintenance in all recipients.

V dropped 2 bases and J dropped 7; count of bases not matched to a gene: 6. This CDR3 contains 15 residues. The germline V gene has CDR1 SGHTA and CDR2 FQGNSA. Study conclusions and caveats: Within allografts, high graft-versus-host to host-versus-graft clonal ratios were seen among patients with graft-donor T cell macrochimerism.

Measured with immunoSEQ multiplex PCR; TCRdb has only the in-frame clones, and not every one. Of approximately 12,000 clones listed, 65% to 85% are singletons. About this clone: The target antigen is unknown.

The clonotype was recovered from a human patient who received an intestinal transplant, so some T cells may come from the graft donor. The chain uses TRBV7-2 and TRBJ2-2; 8 bases map to TRBD1. The starting material was PBMCs, obtained just over 300 days after intestinal transplant. The CDR3 DNA follows: TGTGCCAGCAGCTTATGGCAGGGGGCGAACGGGGAGCTGTTTTTT. Translation gives CASSLWQGANGELFF.